Following are 29 T cell receptor beta chains from one sample sequenced in a study of T cell repertoires in cytomegalovirus infection. No antigens are known for them. TCRdb recomputed calls from the reads with MiXCR, one row per CDR3 protein. The table has about 920,000 distinct CDR3 sequences, approximately 30% seen once. Sequencing used cultured CD8+ T cells from PBMCs, obtained from culture after CMV antigen stimulation. The origin of the receptors is a human donor in good health (CMV status not recorded). Some clones in this sample may be carry-over from other donors' samples.

V gene TRBV12-3 or TRBV12-4 combines with J gene TRBJ1-3; D unresolved. The CDR3 runs 14 residues. The V end was cut by 7 bases, the J end by 0 bases, with 10 bases between. Here the CDR3 DNA reads TGTGCCAGCATTAAACGGTCCTCTGGAAACACCATATATTTT. This gives the protein CASIKRSSGNTIYF.

This clonotype has a handful of counts. This sequence joins TRBV27 and TRBJ2-5, with TRBD2 identical over 8 bases. V was clipped by 4 bases and J by 4 bases; unmatched bases: 5. The CDR3 runs to 14 residues. CDR1 MNHEY and CDR2 SMNVEV come from the germline V gene (reference sequence). CDR3 sequence (DNA): TGTGCCAGCAGTTCATTCGGGAGGGGAGAGACCCAGTACTTC. Protein: CASSSFGRGETQYF.

CDR3 nucleotide sequence: TGTGCCAGCAGTTACTCCTTTGGGGGGGACGGTCCAGGCACAGATACGCAGTATTTT. Its protein product is CASSYSFGGDGPGTDTQYF. The V and J genes are TRBV6-5 and TRBJ2-3; 7 bases are a match to TRBD2. Per the germline V gene, CDR1 is MNHEY and CDR2 is SVGAGI. This CDR3 contains 19 residues. Unmatched junction bases numbered 13, after V lost 0 bases and J lost 1 base.

The chain uses TRBV5-5 and TRBJ1-2; maybe TRBD1 (5 bases). The germline V and J ends were trimmed by 5 bases and 7 bases, with 15 bases remaining between them. The CDR3 runs 13 residues. Germline assignment: CDR1 SGHKS and CDR2 YYEKEE (reference sequence). CDR3 nucleotide sequence: TGTGCCAGCAGGGACACACAAGGAGTTGGCTACACCTTC. Protein: CASRDTQGVGYTF.

The CDR3 region is CASSPGDRGLGETQYF. CDR3 nucleotide sequence: TGTGCCAGCAGTCCAGGGGACAGGGGGCTCGGAGAGACCCAGTACTTC. V gene TRBV6-1 combines with J gene TRBJ2-5, with 12 bases matching TRBD1. The CDR3 totals 16 residues. The V gene end was trimmed by 5 bases and the J gene end by 4 bases; junction bases not matched to a gene: 8. Germline V gene data show CDR1 as MNHNS and CDR2 as SASEGT.

This clonotype has at least ten counts. CDR3 nucleotide sequence: TGTGCCAGCAACGTCTTGACAGACGGTGGAAACACCATATATTTT. This gives the protein CASNVLTDGGNTIYF. The gene calls are TRBV12-3 or TRBV12-4 and TRBJ1-3, with D possibly TRBD1 on 5 matching bases. With 7 bases removed from V and 3 bases from J, the gap between germline ends came to 16 bases. CDR3 size: 15 residues.

This clonotype was found many times. The J gene is TRBJ2-3, the V gene TRBV12-3 or TRBV12-4; 7 nucleotides line up with TRBD2. This CDR3 has 15 amino acids. The J segment lost 8 bases and the V segment lost 3 bases, leaving 11 bases of the junction unmatched. The CDR3 DNA follows: TGTGCCAGCAGTTTCTTGGTAGCGGGTAACGGTACGCAGTATTTT. Protein sequence: CASSFLVAGNGTQYF.

J is TRBJ2-2 and V is TRBV15; no clear D gene. The V end lost 8 bases, the J end lost 0 bases, and 16 bases lay between the germline ends. This CDR3 is 16 amino acids long. CDR1 is LNHNV and CDR2 is YYDKDF in the germline V gene (reference sequence). CDR3 nucleotides: TGTGCCACCCGAGACTTGACAAAGACGAACACCGGGGAGCTGTTTTTT. Protein product: CATRDLTKTNTGELFF.

The chain employs TRBV15 and TRBJ2-2; maybe TRBD2 (5 bases). Germline V gene lookup returns CDR1 LNHNV and CDR2 YYDKDF (reference sequence). The CDR3 loop spans 12 amino acids. Trimming cost V 5 bases and J 7 bases, with 8 bases left between them. The CDR3: CATSEEGGELFF. DNA of the CDR3: TGTGCCACCAGCGAAGAGGGCGGGGAGCTGTTTTTT.

This clonotype came up once. The chain joins TRBV6-5 to TRBJ2-1, with D perhaps TRBD1 (5 bases). The germline CDR1 and CDR2 sequences are MNHEY and SVGAGI. The CDR3 contains 11 residues. Deletions cut 2 bases from V and 15 bases from J, with 11 bases between. In nucleotides, the CDR3 is TGTGCCAGCAGTTACGGCAGGGCGGTGTTCTTC. Translated: CASSYGRAVFF.

The chain has TRBV11-2 and TRBJ1-1; D is perhaps TRBD1 (5 bases). CDR3 length equals 15 residues. Trimming stripped 0 bases from V and 8 bases from J, with 16 bases between. CDR1 SGHAT and CDR2 FQNNGV come from the germline V gene. As DNA, the CDR3 is TGTGCCAGCAGCTTAGATCTTAGTTGGGGCAGAGAAGCTTTCTTT. Its protein product is CASSLDLSWGREAFF.

This clonotype was observed a few times. This chain uses TRBV6-2 or TRBV6-3 with TRBJ2-7; D may be TRBD1 (5 bases). The CDR3 extends over 14 amino acids. V dropped 6 bases and J dropped 2 bases, with 14 bases sitting between them. Germline CDR1 is MNHEY and CDR2 is SVGEGT. CDR3 region: CASRTPRAPYEQYV. The CDR3 DNA reads as TGTGCCAGCAGGACGCCCAGGGCCCCCTACGAGCAGTACGTC.

In regard to this clonotype: One base away lies a much larger clone, so this may be a sequencing read error. J is TRBJ2-1 and V is TRBV4-3, with D maybe TRBD2 (5 bases). The CDR3 is made up of 17 amino acids. V lost 0 bases and J lost 5, with 17 bases in between. From germline, CDR1 is LGHNA and CDR2 YSLEER. The CDR3 DNA is TGCGCCAGCAGCCAAGATCTTGGGATAGGGAGTAACAATGAGCAGTTCTTC. It yields the protein CASSQDLGIGSNNEQFF.

The rearrangement uses TRBV27 and TRBJ1-2; 9 positions match TRBD1. CDR3 length: 13 residues. Trimming at V came to 8 bases and at J to 8 bases, leaving 9 bases not matched to a gene. Germline CDR1 MNHEY, CDR2 SMNVEV (reference sequence). CDR3 DNA sequence: TGTGCCAGCGGTGGACAGGGGATATTGGGCTACACCTTC. Translated: CASGGQGILGYTF.

The rearrangement joins TRBV14 to TRBJ2-1; 9 bases align to TRBD1. The V gene end was trimmed by 4 bases and the J gene end by 3 bases; junction bases not matched to a gene: 4. Germline loops: CDR1 SGHDN, CDR2 FVKESK. The CDR3 consists of 15 residues. The CDR3 is CASSRGQGLYNEQFF. CDR3 nucleotides: TGTGCCAGCAGCCGGGGACAGGGACTCTACAATGAGCAGTTCTTC.

This clonotype has more than one count but fewer than ten. The junction departs from germline at one end; a sequencing error may be responsible. The chain is built from TRBV9 and TRBJ1-5; the D gene is possibly TRBD1 (5 bases). CDR3 size: 14 residues. The germline V gene encodes CDR1 SGDLS and CDR2 YYNGEE. For the CDR3, the DNA is TGTGCCAGCAGCTCAATGGGACTAAATCATCCCCAGCATTTT. Protein product: CASSSMGLNHPQHF.

This clonotype was picked up one time. Here the CDR3 DNA reads TGTGCCAGCAGTCGGAACATTGGGGACTCGGGGAGGGAAGCTAACTATGGCTACACCTTC. Protein: CASSRNIGDSGREANYGYTF. This chain connects TRBV28 to TRBJ1-2; the D gene is possibly TRBD1 (5 bases). V lost 5 bases, J lost 0 bases, and 28 bases lay in between. This CDR3 is built from 20 residues. Germline V CDR1 and CDR2: MDHEN, SYDVKM.

The CDR3 spells CAISEVRDFNEQFF. The CDR3 DNA sequence: TGTGCCATCAGCGAAGTAAGGGACTTCAATGAGCAGTTCTTC. This chain connects TRBV10-3 to TRBJ2-1; TRBD2 might be the D (6 bases). Germline V gene lookup returns CDR1 ENHRY and CDR2 SYGVKD. Trimming cost V 6 bases and J 6 bases, with 15 bases left between them. The CDR3 loop spans 14 amino acids.

V usage is TRBV7-4 and J usage is TRBJ2-7; no definite D call. The ends were cut back, 4 bases at V and 4 bases at J, with 20 bases in the middle. CDR3 length: 16 residues. Germline V gene data show CDR1 as SGHVT and CDR2 as SQSDAQ. CDR3 loop: CASSSNLENPVYEQYV. CDR3 sequence (DNA): TGTGCCAGCAGCTCGAACCTAGAGAACCCTGTTTACGAGCAGTACGTC.

With regard to this clonotype: Germline is not matched at one junction end, which may reflect a read error. The chain uses TRBV6-8 and TRBJ2-1; D possibly uses TRBD1 or TRBD2 (5 bases each). In germline, CDR1 is MNHGY, CDR2 SAAAGT. This CDR3 region has 15 residues. CDR3 sequence reads: CASSYEGSSYHEQFF. CDR3 nucleotide sequence: TGTGCCAGCAGTTACGAGGGGAGCTCCTACCATGAGCAGTTCTTC.

The rearrangement links TRBV6-5 to TRBJ1-2; maybe TRBD1 (5 bases). This CDR3 spans 17 amino acids. V was trimmed by 0 bases and J by 6 bases, leaving 20 bases between them. CDR1 and CDR2 (germline): MNHEY, SVGAGI. The CDR3: CASSYSRDPAAMNGYTF. The CDR3 coding sequence is TGTGCCAGCAGTTACTCCCGGGACCCGGCGGCGATGAATGGCTACACCTTC.

This clonotype came up a few times. This sequence joins TRBV5-4 and TRBJ2-2, with TRBD2 matching 7 bases. The CDR3 contains 14 residues. V was pared by 1 base and J by 7 bases, with 4 bases of the junction left unmatched. The germline gives CDR1 SGHNT, CDR2 YYREEE (reference sequence). The CDR3 loop is CASSLREGSGELFF. In nucleotides, the CDR3 is TGTGCCAGCAGCTTGAGGGAGGGGAGCGGGGAGCTGTTTTTT. Variable domain in full (rest from reference TRBV5-4 and TRBJ2-2): ETGVTQSPTHLIKTRGQQVTLRCSSQSGHNTVSWYQQALGQGPQFIFQYYREEENGRGNFPPRFSGLQFPNYSSELNVNALELDDSALYLCASSLREGSGELFFGEGSRLTVL.

The chain uses TRBV7-6 and TRBJ1-4; D is ambiguous. The CDR3 has 15 residues. Trimming removed 2 bases at V and 6 bases at J, with 13 bases between. Germline assignment: CDR1 SGHVS and CDR2 FNYEAQ. The CDR3 DNA follows: TGTGCCAGCAGCTTACGCGGACGGGTGGATGAAAAACTGTTTTTT. Protein sequence: CASSLRGRVDEKLFF.

The chain is built from TRBV19 and TRBJ1-1; possibly TRBD1 for D (5 bases). V was trimmed by 5 bases and J by 0 bases, leaving 16 bases between them. Germline V gene lookup returns CDR1 LNHDA and CDR2 SQIVND (reference sequence). CDR3 length: 16 amino acids. The CDR3 is CASSVRHRNLNTEAFF. The DNA of the CDR3 is TGTGCCAGTAGTGTCCGTCACAGGAATCTGAACACTGAAGCTTTCTTT.

This clonotype was detected only a few times. The chain combines TRBV7-9 with TRBJ1-5; 8 bases match TRBD1. Germline values: CDR1 SEHNR, CDR2 FQNEAQ (reference sequence). There are 13 residues in the CDR3. Losses at the gene ends were 5 bases for V and 7 bases for J; bases not matched to a gene: 4. In DNA form, the CDR3 reads TGTGCCAGCAGCCCGGACAGGGACCAGCCCCAGCATTTT. Encoded protein: CASSPDRDQPQHF. Looking up the rest from reference TRBV7-9 and TRBJ1-5 gives the full variable domain: DTGVSQNPRHKITKRGQNVTFRCDPISEHNRLYWYRQTLGQGPEFLTYFQNEAQLEKSRLLSDRFSAERPKGSFSTLEIQRTEQGDSAMYLCASSPDRDQPQHFGDGTRLSIL.

Points on this clonotype: The junction departs from germline at one end; a sequencing error may be responsible. This sequence joins TRBV12-3 or TRBV12-4 and TRBJ1-2; D gene ambiguous. The CDR3 covers 11 residues. The CDR3 bases are TGTGCCAACAGTTTCGGGAATGGCTACACCTTC. Its protein product is CANSFGNGYTF.

The chain uses TRBV6-1 and TRBJ2-7; D might be TRBD1 or TRBD2, each matching 6 bases. The CDR3 is 14 residues long. The germline gives CDR1 MNHNS, CDR2 SASEGT. Trimming shortened V by 5 bases and J by 6 bases, and 17 bases separated the two germline ends. The DNA of the CDR3 is TGTGCCAGCAGTCGCCAGAGGGGGGTTGCCGAGCAGTACGTC. Amino acids: CASSRQRGVAEQYV.

A few counts support this clonotype. V and J are TRBV7-9 and TRBJ2-1, with TRBD1 as a possible D gene (5 bases). Per the germline V gene, CDR1 is SEHNR and CDR2 is FQNEAQ (reference sequence). CDR3 length equals 17 residues. Trimming cost V 4 bases and J 2 bases, with 18 bases left between them. The DNA for the CDR3 is TGTGCCAGCAGCTCCCCGGGTAAGGGGTCAACCTACAATGAGCAGTTCTTC. It encodes CASSSPGKGSTYNEQFF.

The sample holds a few counts of this clonotype. V gene TRBV27 combines with J gene TRBJ2-7, with D possibly being TRBD2 (7 bases). Trimming pared 5 bases from V and 7 bases from J, leaving 21 bases between. The CDR3 covers 15 residues. Germline V CDR1 and CDR2: MNHEY, SMNVEV (reference sequence). DNA of the CDR3: TGTGCCAGCAGTCCAGAATGGGGGGGGCTGAGGGAGCAGTACGTC. This gives the protein CASSPEWGGLREQYV.